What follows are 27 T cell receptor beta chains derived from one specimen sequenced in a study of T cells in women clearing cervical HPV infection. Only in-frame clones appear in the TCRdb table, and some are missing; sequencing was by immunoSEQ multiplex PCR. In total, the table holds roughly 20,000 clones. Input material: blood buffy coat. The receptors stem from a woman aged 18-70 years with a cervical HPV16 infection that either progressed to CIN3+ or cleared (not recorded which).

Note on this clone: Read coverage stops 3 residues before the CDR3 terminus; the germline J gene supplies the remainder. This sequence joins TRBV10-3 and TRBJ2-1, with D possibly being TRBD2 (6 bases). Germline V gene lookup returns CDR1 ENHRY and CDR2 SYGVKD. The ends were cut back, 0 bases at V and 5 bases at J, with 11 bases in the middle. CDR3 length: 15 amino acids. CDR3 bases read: TGTGCCATCAGTGAGTCGGGACTGGCTAACAATGAG. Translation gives CAISESGLANNE. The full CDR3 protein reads CAISESGLANNEQFF.

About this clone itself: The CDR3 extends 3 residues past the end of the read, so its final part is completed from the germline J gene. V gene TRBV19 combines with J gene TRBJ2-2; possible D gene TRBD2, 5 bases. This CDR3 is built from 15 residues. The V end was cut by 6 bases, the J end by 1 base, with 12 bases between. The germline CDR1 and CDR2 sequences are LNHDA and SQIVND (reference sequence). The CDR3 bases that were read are TGTGCCAGTAGCATGAGGGCAGTGAACACCGGGGAG. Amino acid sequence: CASSMRAVNTGE. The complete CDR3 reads CASSMRAVNTGELFF.

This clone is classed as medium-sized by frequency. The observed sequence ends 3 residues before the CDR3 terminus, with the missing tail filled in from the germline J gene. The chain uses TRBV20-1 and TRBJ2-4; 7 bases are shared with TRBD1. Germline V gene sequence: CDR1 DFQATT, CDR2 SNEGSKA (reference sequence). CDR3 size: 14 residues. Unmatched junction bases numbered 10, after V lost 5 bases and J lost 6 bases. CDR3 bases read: TGCAGTGCTTTCGACAGGGTAGGACGAAACATT. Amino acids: CSAFDRVGRNI. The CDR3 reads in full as CSAFDRVGRNIQYF.

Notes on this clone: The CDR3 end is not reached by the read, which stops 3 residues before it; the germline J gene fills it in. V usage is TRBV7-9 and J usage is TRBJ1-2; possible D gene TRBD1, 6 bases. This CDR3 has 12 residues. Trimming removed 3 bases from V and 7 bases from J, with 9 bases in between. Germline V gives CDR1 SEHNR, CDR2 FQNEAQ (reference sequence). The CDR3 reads CASSFPGVGYTF. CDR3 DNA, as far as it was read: TGTGCCAGCAGCTTCCCAGGGGTTGGC.

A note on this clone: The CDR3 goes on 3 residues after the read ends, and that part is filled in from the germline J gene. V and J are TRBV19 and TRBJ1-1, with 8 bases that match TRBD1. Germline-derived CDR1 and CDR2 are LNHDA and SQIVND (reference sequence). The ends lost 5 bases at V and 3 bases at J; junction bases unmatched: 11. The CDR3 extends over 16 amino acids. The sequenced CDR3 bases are TGTGCCAGTAGTTCTTACCTCGACAGGGGTGACACTGAA. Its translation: CASSSYLDRGDTE. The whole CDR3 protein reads CASSSYLDRGDTEAFF. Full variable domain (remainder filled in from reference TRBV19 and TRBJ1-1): DGGITQSPKYLFRKEGQNVTLSCEQNLNHDAMYWYRQDPGQGLRLIYYSQIVNDFQKGDIAEGYSVSREKKESFPLTVTSAQKNPTAFYLCASSSYLDRGDTEAFFGQGTRLTVV.

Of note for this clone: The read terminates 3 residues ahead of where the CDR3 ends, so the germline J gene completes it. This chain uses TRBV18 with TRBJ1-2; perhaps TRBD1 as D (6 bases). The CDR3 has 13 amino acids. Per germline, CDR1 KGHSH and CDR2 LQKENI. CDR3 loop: CASSPARGSDYTF. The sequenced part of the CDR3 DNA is TGTGCCAGCTCACCAGCCAGGGGAAGCGAC.

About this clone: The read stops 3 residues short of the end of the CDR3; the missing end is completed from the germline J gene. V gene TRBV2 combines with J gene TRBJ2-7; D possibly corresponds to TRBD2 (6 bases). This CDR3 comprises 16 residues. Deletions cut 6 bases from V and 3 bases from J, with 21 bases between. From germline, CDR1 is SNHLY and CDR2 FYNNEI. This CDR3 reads CASRRYRWRDNYEQYF. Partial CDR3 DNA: TGTGCCAGCAGACGATATCGGTGGCGGGATAACTACGAG. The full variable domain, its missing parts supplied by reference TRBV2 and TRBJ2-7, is EPEVTQTPSHQVTQMGQEVILRCVPISNHLYFYWYRQILGQKVEFLVSFYNNEISEKSEIFDDQFSVERPDGSNFTLKIRSTKLEDSAMYFCASRRYRWRDNYEQYFGPGTRLTVT.

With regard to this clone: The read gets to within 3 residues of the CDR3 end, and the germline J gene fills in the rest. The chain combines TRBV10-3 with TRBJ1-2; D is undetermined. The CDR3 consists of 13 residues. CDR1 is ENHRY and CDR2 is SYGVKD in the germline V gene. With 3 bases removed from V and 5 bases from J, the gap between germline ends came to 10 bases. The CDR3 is CAISDTPEYGYTF. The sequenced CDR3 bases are TGTGCCATCAGTGATACGCCAGAATATGGC.

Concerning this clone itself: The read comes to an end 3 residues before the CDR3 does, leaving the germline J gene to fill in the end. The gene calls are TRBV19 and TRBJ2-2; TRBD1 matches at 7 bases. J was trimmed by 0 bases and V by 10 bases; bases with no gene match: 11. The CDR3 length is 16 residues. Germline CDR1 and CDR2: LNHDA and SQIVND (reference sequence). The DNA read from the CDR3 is TGTGCCACGAGGGGGCGGCTCCTATCGAACACCGGGGAG. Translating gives CATRGRLLSNTGE. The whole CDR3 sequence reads CATRGRLLSNTGELFF.

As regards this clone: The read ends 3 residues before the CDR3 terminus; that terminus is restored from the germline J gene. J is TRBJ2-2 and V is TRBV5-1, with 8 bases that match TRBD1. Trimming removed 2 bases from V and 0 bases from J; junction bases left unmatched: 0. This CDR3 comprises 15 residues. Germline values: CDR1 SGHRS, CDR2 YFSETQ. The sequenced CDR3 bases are TGCGCCAGCAGCTTACAGGGGGCGAACACCGGGGAG. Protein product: CASSLQGANTGE. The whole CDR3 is CASSLQGANTGELFF.

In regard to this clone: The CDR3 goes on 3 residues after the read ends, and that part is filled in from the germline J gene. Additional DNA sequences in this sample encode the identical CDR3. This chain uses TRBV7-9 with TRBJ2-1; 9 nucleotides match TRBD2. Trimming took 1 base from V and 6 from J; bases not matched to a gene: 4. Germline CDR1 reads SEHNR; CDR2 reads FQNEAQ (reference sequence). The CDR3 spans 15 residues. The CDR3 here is CASSLVTSGGNEQFF. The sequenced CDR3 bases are TGTGCCAGCAGCTTAGTGACTAGCGGTGGCAATGAG.

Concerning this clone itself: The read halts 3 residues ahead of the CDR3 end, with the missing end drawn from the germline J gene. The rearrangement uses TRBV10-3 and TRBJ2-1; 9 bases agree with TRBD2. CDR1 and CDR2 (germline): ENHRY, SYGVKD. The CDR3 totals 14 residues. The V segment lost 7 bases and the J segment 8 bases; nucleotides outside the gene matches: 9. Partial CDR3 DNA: TGTGCCATCAAGGAGGCGGGGGGGCGAGATGAG. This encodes CAIKEAGGRDE. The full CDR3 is CAIKEAGGRDEQFF.

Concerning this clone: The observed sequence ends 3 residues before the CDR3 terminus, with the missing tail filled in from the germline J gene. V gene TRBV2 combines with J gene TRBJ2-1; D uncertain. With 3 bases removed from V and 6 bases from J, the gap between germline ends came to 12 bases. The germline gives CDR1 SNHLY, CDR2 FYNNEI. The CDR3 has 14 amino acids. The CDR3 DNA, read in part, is TGTGCCAGCAGTGATTGGCATCTCTCCAATGAG. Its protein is CASSDWHLSNE. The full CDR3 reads CASSDWHLSNEQFF.

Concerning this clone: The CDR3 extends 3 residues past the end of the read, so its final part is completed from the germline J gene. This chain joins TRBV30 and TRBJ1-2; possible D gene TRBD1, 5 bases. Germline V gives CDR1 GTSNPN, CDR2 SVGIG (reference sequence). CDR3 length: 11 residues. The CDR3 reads CACQGVGGYTF. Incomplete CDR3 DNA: TGTGCCTGTCAGGGTGTGGGGGGC.

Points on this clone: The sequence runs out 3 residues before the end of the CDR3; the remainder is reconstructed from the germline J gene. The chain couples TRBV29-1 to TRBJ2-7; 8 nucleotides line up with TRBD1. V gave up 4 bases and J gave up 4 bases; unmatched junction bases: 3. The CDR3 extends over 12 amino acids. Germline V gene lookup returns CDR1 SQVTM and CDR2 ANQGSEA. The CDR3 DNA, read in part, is TGCAGCGTTGTGACAGGGGCGTACGAG. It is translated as CSVVTGAYE. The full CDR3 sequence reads CSVVTGAYEQYF.

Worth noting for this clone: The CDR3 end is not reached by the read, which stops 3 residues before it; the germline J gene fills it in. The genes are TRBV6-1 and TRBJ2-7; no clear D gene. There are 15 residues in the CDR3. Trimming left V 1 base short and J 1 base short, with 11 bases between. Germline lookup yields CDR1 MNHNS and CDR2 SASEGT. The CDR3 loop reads CASSEVYFSSYEQYF. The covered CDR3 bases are TGTGCCAGCAGTGAAGTCTACTTTTCTTCCTACGAG.

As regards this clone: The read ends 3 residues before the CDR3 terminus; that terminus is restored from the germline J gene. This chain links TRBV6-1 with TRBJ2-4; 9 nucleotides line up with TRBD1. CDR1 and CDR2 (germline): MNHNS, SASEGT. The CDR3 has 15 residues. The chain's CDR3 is CASSAGTGIHYGQYF. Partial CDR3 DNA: TGTGCCAGCAGTGCCGGGACAGGGATCCATTATGGT.

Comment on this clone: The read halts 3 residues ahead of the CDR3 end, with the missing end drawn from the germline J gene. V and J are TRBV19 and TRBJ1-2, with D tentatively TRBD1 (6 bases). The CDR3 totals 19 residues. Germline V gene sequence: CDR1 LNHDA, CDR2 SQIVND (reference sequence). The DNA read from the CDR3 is TGTGCCAGTAGTAATTTTCCCGGGTCTAGCGGGGGCTCCTACAATGAC. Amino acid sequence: CASSNFPGSSGGSYND. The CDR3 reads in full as CASSNFPGSSGGSYNDYTF.

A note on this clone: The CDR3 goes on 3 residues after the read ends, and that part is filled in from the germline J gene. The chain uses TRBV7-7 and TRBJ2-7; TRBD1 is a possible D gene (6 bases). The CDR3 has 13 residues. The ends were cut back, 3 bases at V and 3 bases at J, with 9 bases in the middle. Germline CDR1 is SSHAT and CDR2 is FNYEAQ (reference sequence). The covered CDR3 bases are TGTGCCAGCAGCTTTAACAGGGACTACGAG. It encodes CASSFNRDYE. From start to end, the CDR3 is CASSFNRDYEQYF.

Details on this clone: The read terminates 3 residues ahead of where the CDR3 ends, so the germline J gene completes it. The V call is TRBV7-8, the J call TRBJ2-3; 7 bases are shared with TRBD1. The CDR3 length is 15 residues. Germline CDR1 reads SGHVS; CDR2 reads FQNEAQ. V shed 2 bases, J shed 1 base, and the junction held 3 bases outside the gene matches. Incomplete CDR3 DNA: TGTGCCAGCAGCTTATTTACAGGGGGCACAGATACG. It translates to CASSLFTGGTDT. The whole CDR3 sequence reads CASSLFTGGTDTQYF.

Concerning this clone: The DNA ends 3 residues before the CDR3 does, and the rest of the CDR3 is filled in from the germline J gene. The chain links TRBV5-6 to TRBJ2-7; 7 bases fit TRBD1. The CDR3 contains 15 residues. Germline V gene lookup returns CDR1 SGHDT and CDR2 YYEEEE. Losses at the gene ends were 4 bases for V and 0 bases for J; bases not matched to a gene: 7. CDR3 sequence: CASSRTGEPSYEQYF. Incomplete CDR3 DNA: TGTGCCAGCAGCCGGACAGGAGAGCCCTCCTACGAG.

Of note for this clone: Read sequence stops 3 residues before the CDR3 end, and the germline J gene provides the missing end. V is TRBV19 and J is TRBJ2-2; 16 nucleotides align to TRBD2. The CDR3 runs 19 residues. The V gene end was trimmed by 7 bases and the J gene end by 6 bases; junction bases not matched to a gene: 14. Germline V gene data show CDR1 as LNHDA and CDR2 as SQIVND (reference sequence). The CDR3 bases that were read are TGTGCCAGTACACCTCCGGGACTAGCGGGAGGGCGGGCTCCCGGGGAG. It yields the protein CASTPPGLAGGRAPGE. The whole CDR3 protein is CASTPPGLAGGRAPGELFF.

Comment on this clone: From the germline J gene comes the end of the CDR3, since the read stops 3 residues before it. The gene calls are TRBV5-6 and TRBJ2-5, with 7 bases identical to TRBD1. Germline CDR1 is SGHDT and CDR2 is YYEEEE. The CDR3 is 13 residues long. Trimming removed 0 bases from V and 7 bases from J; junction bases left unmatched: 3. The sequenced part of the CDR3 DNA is TGTGCCAGCAGCTTGGGGACAGGAGGGACC. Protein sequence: CASSLGTGGT. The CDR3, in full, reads CASSLGTGGTQYF.

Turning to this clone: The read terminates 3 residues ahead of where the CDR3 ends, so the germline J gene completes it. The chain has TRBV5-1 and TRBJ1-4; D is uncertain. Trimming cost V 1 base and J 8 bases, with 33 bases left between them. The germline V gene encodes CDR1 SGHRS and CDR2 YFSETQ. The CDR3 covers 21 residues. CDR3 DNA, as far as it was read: TGCGCCAGCAGCTTGCAACCCCTAGCCCAGCCCGGGCCTCATCATAAGGAAAAA. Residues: CASSLQPLAQPGPHHKEK. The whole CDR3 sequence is CASSLQPLAQPGPHHKEKLFF. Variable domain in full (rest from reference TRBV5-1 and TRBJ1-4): KAGVTQTPRYLIKTRGQQVTLSCSPISGHRSVSWYQQTPGQGLQFLFEYFSETQRNKGNFPGRFSGRQFSNSRSEMNVSTLELGDSALYLCASSLQPLAQPGPHHKEKLFFGSGTQLSVL.

This CDR3 reads CASSLTGSTYDYTF. CDR3 bases read: TGTGCCAGCAGCTTGACAGGGTCGACCTACGAC. The chain has TRBV7-2 and TRBJ1-2; 7 bases map to TRBD1. The read falls 3 residues short of the CDR3 end, and the missing part is taken from the germline J gene. Germline CDR1 reads SGHTA; CDR2 reads FQGNSA. This CDR3 is built from 14 residues.

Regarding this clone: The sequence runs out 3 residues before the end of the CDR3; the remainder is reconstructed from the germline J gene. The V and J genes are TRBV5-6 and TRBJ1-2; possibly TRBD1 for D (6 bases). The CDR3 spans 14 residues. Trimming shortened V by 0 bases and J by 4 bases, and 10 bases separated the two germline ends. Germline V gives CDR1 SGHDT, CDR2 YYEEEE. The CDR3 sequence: CASSLVRGIYGYTF. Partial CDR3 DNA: TGTGCCAGCAGCTTGGTAAGGGGGATCTATGGC.

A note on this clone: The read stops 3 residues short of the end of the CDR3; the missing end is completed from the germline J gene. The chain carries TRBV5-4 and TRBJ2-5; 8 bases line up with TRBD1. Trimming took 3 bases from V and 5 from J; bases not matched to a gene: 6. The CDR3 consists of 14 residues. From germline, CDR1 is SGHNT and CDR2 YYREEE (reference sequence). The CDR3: CASSSDRGRETQYF. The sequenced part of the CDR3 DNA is TGTGCCAGCAGCTCCGACAGGGGCAGGGAGACC.